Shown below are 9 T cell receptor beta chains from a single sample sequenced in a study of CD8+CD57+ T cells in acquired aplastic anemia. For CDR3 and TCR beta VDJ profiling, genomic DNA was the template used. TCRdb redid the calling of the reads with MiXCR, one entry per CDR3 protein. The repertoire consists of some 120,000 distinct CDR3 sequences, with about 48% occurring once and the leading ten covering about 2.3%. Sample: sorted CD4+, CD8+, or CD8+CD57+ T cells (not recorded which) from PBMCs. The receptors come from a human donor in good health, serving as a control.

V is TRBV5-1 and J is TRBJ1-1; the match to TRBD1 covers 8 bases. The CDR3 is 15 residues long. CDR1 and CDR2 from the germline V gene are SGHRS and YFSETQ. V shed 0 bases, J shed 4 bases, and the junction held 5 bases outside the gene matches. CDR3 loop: CASSLEGQGATEAFF. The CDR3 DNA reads TGCGCCAGCAGCTTGGAGGGGCAGGGGGCCACTGAAGCTTTCTTT.

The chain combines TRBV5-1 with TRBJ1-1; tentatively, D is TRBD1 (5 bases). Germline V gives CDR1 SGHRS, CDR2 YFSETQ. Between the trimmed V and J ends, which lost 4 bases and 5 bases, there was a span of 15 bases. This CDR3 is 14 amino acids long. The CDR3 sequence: CASSGIERGTEAFF. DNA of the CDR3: TGCGCCAGCAGCGGAATAGAGAGGGGAACTGAAGCTTTCTTT.

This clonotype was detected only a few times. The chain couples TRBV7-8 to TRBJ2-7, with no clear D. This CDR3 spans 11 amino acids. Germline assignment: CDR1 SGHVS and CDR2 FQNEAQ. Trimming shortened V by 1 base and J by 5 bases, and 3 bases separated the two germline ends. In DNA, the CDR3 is TGTGCCAGCAGCTTAGACAACGAGCAGTACTTC. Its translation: CASSLDNEQYF.

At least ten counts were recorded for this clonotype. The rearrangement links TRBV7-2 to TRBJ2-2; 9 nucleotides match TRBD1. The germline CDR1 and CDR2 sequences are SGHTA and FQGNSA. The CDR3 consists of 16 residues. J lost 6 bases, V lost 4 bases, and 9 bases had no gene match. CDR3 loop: CASSSTLTGGSGELFF. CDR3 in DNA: TGTGCCAGCAGCTCGACATTGACAGGGGGGTCCGGGGAGCTGTTTTTT.

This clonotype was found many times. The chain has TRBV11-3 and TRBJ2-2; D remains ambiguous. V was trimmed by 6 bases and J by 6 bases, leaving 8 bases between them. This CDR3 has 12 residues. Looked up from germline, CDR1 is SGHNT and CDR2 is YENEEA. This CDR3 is CASRQVAGELFF. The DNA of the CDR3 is TGTGCCAGCAGGCAGGTCGCCGGGGAGCTGTTTTTT.

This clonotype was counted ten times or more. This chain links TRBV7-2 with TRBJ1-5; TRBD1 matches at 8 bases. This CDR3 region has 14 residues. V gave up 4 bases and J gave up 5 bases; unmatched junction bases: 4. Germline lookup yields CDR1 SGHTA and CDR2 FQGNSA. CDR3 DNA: TGTGCCAGCAGCTCACAGGGGGGGGATCAGCCCCAGCATTTT. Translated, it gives CASSSQGGDQPQHF.

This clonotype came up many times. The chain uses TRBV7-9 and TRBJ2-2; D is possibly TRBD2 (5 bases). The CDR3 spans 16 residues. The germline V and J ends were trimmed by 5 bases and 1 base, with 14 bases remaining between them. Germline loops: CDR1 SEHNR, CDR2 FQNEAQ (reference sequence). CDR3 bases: TGTGCCAGCAGCCCCCAGGACTCCGGGAACACCGGGGAGCTGTTTTTT. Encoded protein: CASSPQDSGNTGELFF.

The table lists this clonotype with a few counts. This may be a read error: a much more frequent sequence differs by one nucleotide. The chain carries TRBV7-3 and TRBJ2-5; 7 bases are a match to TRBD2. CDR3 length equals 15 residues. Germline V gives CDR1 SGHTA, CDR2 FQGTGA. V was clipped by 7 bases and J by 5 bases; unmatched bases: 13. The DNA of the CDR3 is TGTGCCAGCAACCCGAGCGGGGCCGGGTCGGAGACCCAGTACTTC. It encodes CASNPSGAGSETQYF.

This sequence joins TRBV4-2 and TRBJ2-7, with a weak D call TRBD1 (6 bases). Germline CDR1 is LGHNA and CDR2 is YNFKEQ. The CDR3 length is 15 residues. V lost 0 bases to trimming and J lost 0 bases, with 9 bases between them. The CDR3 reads CASSQDPTGSYEQYF. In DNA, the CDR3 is TGTGCCAGCAGCCAAGATCCGACAGGCTCCTACGAGCAGTACTTC.